These 7 T cell receptor beta chains came from one sample sequenced in a study of T cells in Graves' hyperthyroidism and ophthalmopathy. RNA transcripts provided the source from which TCR beta CDR3 regions were amplified. TCR CDR3 underwent first-round RT-PCR with the HTBI primer set. Via MiXCR, TCRdb re-called the multiplex PCR reads, giving one row per CDR3 protein. This table has approximately 630,000 distinct CDR3 sequences, 15% to 20% appearing once. Sequences were obtained from blood. The receptors were sampled from a woman in her thirties with Graves' hyperthyroidism.

A few counts support this clonotype. The chain carries TRBV29-1 and TRBJ1-2, with a tentative D call TRBD1 (5 bases). CDR1 and CDR2 (germline): SQVTM, ANQGSEA. V was trimmed by 3 bases and J by 1 base, leaving 9 bases between them. CDR3 length: 13 amino acids. CDR3 sequence: CSVEGPINYGYTF. The CDR3 bases are TGCAGCGTTGAGGGACCGATTAACTATGGCTACACCTTC.

This clonotype was picked up many times. The J gene is TRBJ2-7, the V gene TRBV6-2 or TRBV6-3; 9 bases line up with TRBD1. CDR1 and CDR2 (germline): MNHEY, SVGEGT. V shed 7 bases and J 5 bases; nucleotides not matched to a gene: 15. CDR3 length: 16 residues. CDR3 region: CASKGRSTGGINEQYF. The DNA of the CDR3 is TGTGCCAGCAAAGGCCGGTCAACAGGGGGCATAAACGAGCAGTACTTC.

This chain connects TRBV9 to TRBJ2-6; tentative D call: TRBD1 (5 bases). The V end lost 0 bases, the J end lost 1 base, and 8 bases lay between the germline ends. Germline V gene data show CDR1 as SGDLS and CDR2 as YYNGEE. The CDR3 has 16 residues. The CDR3 DNA sequence: TGTGCCAGCAGCGTAGGACAGAATTCTGGGGCCAACGTCCTGACTTTC. It is translated as CASSVGQNSGANVLTF.

V gene TRBV19 combines with J gene TRBJ2-2; weak D call: TRBD2 (5 bases). Per germline, CDR1 LNHDA and CDR2 SQIVND (reference sequence). The CDR3 runs to 14 residues. Trimming left V 6 bases short and J 5 bases short, with 13 bases between. The CDR3 DNA reads as TGTGCCAGTAGCCCGTTGACGGGGACCGGGGAGCTGTTTTTT. Its protein is CASSPLTGTGELFF.

This clonotype showed up just a few times. This chain connects TRBV4-3 to TRBJ1-1; 10 bases are shared with TRBD1. This CDR3 is 15 amino acids long. The trim removed 4 bases at V and 5 bases at J, leaving 7 bases unmatched. CDR1 LGHNA and CDR2 YSLEER come from the germline V gene. As DNA, the CDR3 is TGCGCCAGCAGCCTCGGGGACAGGGGTGGAACTGAAGCTTTCTTT. Its translation: CASSLGDRGGTEAFF.

Worth noting for this clonotype: Just one base apart from a much larger clone, this may be a read error. The J gene is TRBJ2-1, the V gene TRBV5-1, with D perhaps matching TRBD2 (6 bases). The J call may be mistaken, given a closer DNA end match to TRBJ2-7. This CDR3 spans 17 amino acids. In germline, CDR1 is SGHRS, CDR2 YFSETQ. The DNA for the CDR3 is TGCGCCAGCAGACGAGGGACTGCCGCAAGCTCCTACAATGAGCAGTACTTC. This codes for CASRRGTAASSYNEQYF.

This clonotype has ten or more counts. The chain joins TRBV6-2 or TRBV6-3 to TRBJ2-2; 12 nucleotides agree with TRBD2. Germline loops: CDR1 MNHEY, CDR2 SVGEGT. J was trimmed by 7 bases and V by 8 bases; bases with no gene match: 11. The CDR3 has 16 residues. CDR3: CASGGGLAGPVGELFF. The CDR3 DNA reads TGTGCCAGCGGGGGAGGACTAGCGGGACCCGTCGGGGAGCTGTTTTTT.